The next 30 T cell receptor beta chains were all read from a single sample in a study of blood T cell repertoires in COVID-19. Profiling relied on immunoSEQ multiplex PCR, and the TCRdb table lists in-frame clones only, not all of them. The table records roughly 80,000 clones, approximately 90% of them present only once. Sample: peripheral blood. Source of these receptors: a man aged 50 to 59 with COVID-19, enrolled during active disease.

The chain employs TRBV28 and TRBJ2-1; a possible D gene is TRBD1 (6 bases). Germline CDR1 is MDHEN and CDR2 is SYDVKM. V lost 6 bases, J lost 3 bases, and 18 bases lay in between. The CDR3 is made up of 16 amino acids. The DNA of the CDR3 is TGTGCCAGCAGCATCTTGGACAGCCGGCGCTACAATGAGCAGTTCTTC. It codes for CASSILDSRRYNEQFF.

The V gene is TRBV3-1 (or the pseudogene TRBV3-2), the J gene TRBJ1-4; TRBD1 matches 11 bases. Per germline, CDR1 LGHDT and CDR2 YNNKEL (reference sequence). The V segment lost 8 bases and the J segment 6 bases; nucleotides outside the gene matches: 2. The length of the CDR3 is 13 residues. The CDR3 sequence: CASGQGADEKLFF. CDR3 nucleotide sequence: TGTGCCAGCGGACAGGGGGCAGATGAAAAACTGTTTTTT.

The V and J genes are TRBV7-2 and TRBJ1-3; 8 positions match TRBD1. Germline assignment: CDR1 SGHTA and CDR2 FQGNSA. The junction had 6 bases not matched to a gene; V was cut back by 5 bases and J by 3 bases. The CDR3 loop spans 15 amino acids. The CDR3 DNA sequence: TGTGCCAGCAGCGCCAGGGGGCTGGATGGAAACACCATATATTTT. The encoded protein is CASSARGLDGNTIYF.

The CDR3, as DNA: TGTGCCAGCAGCTTTCAACAAACCGCTGGCTACACCTTC. Translation: CASSFQQTAGYTF. The chain employs TRBV5-6 and TRBJ1-2; D is ambiguous. The CDR3 contains 13 residues. The germline V gene encodes CDR1 SGHDT and CDR2 YYEEEE. The germline V and J ends were trimmed by 2 bases and 7 bases, with 12 bases remaining between them.

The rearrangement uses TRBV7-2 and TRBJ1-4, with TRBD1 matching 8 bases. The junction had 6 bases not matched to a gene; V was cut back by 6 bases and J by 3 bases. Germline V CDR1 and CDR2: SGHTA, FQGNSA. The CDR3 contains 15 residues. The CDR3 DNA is TGTGCCAGCAGGCCGAACAGGGGGGCTAATGAAAAACTGTTTTTT. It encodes CASRPNRGANEKLFF.

CDR3 DNA sequence: TGTGCCAGCAGCCAGGGGGGTGACACCTACGAGCAGTACTTC. It codes for CASSQGGDTYEQYF. The J gene is TRBJ2-7, the V gene TRBV28; weak D call: TRBD1 (7 bases). Germline CDR1 reads MDHEN; CDR2 reads SYDVKM. The V end lost 6 bases, the J end lost 2 bases, and 14 bases lay between the germline ends. The CDR3 loop spans 14 amino acids.

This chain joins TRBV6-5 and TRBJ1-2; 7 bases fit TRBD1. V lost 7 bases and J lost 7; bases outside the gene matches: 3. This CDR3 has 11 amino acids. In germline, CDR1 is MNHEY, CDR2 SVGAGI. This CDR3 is CASTRGFGYTF. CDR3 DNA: TGTGCCAGCACCAGGGGGTTTGGCTACACCTTC.

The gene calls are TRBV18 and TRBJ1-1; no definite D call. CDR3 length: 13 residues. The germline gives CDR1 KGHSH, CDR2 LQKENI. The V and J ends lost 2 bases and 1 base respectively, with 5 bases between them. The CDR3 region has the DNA TGTGCCAGCTCACCAGGGCAGAACACTGAAGCTTTCTTT. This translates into CASSPGQNTEAFF.

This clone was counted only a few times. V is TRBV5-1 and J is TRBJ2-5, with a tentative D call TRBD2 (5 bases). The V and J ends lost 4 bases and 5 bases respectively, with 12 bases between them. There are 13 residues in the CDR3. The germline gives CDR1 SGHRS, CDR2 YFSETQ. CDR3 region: CASSPRTGETQYF. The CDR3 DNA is TGCGCCAGCAGCCCCCGGACGGGGGAGACCCAGTACTTC.

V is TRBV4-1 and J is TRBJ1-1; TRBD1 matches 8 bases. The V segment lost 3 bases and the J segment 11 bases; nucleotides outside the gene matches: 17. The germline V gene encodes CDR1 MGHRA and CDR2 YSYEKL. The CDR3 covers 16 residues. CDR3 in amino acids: CASSHLTGGGTPVAFF. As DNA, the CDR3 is TGCGCCAGCAGCCACCTAACAGGGGGGGGAACCCCCGTGGCTTTCTTT.

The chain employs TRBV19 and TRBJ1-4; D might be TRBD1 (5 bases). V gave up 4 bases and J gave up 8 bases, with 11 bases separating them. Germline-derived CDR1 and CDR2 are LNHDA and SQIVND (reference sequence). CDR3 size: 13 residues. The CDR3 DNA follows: TGTGCCAGTAGTAGGGGCCCAGGGGAAAAACTGTTTTTT. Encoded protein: CASSRGPGEKLFF.

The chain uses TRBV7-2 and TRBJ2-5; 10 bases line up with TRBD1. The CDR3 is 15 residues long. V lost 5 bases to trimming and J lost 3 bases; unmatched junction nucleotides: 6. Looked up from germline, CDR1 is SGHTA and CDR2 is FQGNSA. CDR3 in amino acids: CASSPDRGPEETQYF. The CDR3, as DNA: TGTGCCAGCAGCCCCGACAGGGGGCCGGAAGAGACCCAGTACTTC.

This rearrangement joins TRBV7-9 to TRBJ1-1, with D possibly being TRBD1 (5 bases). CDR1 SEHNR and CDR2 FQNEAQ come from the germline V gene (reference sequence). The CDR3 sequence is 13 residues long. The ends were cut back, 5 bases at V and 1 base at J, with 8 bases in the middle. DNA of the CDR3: TGTGCCAGCAGCGGTGACAGGAACACTGAAGCTTTCTTT. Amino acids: CASSGDRNTEAFF. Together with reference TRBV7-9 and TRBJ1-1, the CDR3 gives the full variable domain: DTGVSQNPRHKITKRGQNVTFRCDPISEHNRLYWYRQTLGQGPEFLTYFQNEAQLEKSRLLSDRFSAERPKGSFSTLEIQRTEQGDSAMYLCASSGDRNTEAFFGQGTRLTVV.

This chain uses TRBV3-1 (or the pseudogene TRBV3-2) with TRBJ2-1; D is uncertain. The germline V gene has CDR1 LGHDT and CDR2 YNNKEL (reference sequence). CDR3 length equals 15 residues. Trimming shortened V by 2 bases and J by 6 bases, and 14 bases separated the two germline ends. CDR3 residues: CASSQTQMALNEQFF. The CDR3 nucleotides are TGTGCCAGCAGCCAAACGCAGATGGCTCTCAATGAGCAGTTCTTC.

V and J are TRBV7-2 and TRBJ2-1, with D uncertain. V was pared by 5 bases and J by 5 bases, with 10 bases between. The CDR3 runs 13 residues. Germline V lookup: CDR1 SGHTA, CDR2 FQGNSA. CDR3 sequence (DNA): TGTGCCAGCAGCGAGTGGAGTGACAATGAGCAGTTCTTC. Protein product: CASSEWSDNEQFF.

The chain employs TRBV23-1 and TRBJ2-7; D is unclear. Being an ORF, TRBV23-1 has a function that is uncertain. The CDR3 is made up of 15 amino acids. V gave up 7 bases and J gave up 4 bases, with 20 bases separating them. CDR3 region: CASTVKIKNPYEQYF. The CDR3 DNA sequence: TGCGCCAGCACAGTGAAGATCAAAAACCCGTACGAGCAGTACTTC.

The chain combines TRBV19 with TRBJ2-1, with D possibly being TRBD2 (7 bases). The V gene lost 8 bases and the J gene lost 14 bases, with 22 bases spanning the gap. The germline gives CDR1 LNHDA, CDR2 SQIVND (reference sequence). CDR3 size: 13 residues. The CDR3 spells CASGSQGTTDKFF. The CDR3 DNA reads TGTGCCAGTGGGTCTCAGGGGACTACTGATAAGTTCTTC.

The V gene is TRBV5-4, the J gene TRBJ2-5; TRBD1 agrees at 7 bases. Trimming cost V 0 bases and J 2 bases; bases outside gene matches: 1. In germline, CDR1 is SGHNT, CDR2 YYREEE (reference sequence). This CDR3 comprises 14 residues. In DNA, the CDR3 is TGTGCCAGCAGCTTGGGGGACAGACAAGAGACCCAGTACTTC. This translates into CASSLGDRQETQYF. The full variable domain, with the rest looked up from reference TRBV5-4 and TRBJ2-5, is ETGVTQSPTHLIKTRGQQVTLRCSSQSGHNTVSWYQQALGQGPQFIFQYYREEENGRGNFPPRFSGLQFPNYSSELNVNALELDDSALYLCASSLGDRQETQYFGPGTRLLVL.

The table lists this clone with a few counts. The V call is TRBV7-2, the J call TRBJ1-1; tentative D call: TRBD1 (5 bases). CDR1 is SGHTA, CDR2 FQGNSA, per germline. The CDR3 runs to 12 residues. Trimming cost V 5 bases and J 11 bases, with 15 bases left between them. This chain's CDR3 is CASSPRQRRAFF. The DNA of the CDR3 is TGTGCCAGCAGCCCCCGACAGAGAAGGGCTTTCTTT.

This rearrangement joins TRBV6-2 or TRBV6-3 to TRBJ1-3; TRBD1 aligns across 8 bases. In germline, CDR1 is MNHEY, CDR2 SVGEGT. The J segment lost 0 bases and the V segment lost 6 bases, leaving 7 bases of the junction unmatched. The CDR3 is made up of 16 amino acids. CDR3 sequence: CASSKDRALSGNTIYF. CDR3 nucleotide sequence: TGTGCCAGCAGCAAGGACAGGGCCCTCTCTGGAAACACCATATATTTT.

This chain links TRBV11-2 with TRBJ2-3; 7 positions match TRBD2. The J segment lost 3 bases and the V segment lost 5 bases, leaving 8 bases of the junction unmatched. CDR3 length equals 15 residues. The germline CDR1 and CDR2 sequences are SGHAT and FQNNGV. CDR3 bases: TGTGCCAGCAGCCAGACGGGAGGTAGAACAGATACGCAGTATTTT. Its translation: CASSQTGGRTDTQYF.

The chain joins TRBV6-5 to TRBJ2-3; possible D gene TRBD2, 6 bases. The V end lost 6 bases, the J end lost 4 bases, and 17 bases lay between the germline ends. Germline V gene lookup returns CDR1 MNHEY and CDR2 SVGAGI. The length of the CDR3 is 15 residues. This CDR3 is CASSAPGLPSDTQYF. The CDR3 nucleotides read TGTGCCAGCAGCGCCCCGGGACTGCCCTCAGATACGCAGTATTTT.

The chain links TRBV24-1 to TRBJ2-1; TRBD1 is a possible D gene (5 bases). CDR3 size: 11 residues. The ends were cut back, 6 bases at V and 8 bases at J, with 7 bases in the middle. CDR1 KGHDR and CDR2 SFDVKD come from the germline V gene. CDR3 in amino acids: CATSLGHEQFF. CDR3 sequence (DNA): TGTGCCACCAGTCTGGGGCATGAGCAGTTCTTC.

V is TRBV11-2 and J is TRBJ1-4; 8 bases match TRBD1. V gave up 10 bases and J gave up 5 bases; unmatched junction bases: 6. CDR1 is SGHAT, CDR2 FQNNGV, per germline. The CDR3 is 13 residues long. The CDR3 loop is CATTRDRNEKLFF. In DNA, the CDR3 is TGTGCCACAACCCGGGACAGGAATGAAAAACTGTTTTTT.

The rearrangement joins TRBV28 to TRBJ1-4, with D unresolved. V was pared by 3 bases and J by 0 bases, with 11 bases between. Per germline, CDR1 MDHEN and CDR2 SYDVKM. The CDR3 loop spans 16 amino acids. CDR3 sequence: CASSFGFRATNEKLFF. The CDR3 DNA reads TGTGCCAGCAGTTTCGGGTTCCGTGCAACTAATGAAAAACTGTTTTTT.

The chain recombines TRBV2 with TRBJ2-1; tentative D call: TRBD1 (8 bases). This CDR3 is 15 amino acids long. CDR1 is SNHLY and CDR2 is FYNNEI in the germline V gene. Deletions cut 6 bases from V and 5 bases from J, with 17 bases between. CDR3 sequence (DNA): TGTGCCAGCAGCCCAGACAGGGGAGGGCACAATGAGCAGTTCTTC. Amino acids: CASSPDRGGHNEQFF.

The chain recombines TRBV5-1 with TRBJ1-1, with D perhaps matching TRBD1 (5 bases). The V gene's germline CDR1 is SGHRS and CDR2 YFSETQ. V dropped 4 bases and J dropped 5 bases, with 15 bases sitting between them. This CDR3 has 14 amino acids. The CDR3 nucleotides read TGCGCCAGCAGCCCCGGGACGGGGGGGACTGAAGCTTTCTTT. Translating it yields CASSPGTGGTEAFF. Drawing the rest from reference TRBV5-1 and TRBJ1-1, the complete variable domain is KAGVTQTPRYLIKTRGQQVTLSCSPISGHRSVSWYQQTPGQGLQFLFEYFSETQRNKGNFPGRFSGRQFSNSRSEMNVSTLELGDSALYLCASSPGTGGTEAFFGQGTRLTVV.

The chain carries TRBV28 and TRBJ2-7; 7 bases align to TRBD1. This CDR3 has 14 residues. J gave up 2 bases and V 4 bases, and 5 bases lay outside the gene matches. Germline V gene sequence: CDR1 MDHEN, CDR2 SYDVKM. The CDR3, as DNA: TGTGCCAGCAGTTCAACAGGGGAACCCTACGAGCAGTACTTC. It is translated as CASSSTGEPYEQYF.

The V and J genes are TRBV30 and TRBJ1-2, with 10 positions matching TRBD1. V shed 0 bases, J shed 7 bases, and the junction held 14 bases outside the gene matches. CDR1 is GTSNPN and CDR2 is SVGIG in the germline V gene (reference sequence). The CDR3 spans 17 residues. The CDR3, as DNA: TGTGCCTGGAGTGTAAGGACAGGGGGTATTCTGGAGAGTGGCTACACCTTC. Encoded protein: CAWSVRTGGILESGYTF.

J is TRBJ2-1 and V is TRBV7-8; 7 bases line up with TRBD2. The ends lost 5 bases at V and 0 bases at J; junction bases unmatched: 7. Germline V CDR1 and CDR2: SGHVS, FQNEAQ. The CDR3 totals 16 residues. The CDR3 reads CASSLDAGASYNEQFF. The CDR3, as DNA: TGTGCCAGCAGCCTAGACGCGGGAGCCTCCTACAATGAGCAGTTCTTC.